This T cell receptor (beta chain) was recorded in a study of blood T cell repertoires in COVID-19. Study at large: T cells, B-cell-depleted T cells, or PBMCs supplied cDNA or gDNA.

Sequencing was performed with immunoSEQ multiplex PCR; in TCRdb, only in-frame clones are kept and a portion is missing. The table includes approximately 150,000 clones, about four fifths detected once. The V gene lost 8 bases and the J gene lost 3 bases, with 11 bases spanning the gap. The V gene's germline CDR1 is MDHEN and CDR2 SYDVKM. The CDR3 loop spans 12 amino acids. The receptor comes from a man between 60 and 75 years old with active or convalescent COVID-19. This chain uses TRBV28 with TRBJ2-7; perhaps TRBD1 as D (6 bases). The sequencing sample was made of peripheral blood. Here the CDR3 DNA reads TGTGCCAGCGGCAGGGGTAGCTACGAGCAGTACTTC. Amino acids: CASGRGSYEQYF.